This T cell receptor (beta chain) emerged from a study of cytomegalovirus exposure and HLA in healthy donors. Study summary: The Caucasian-associated ancestry cluster contained about four fifths of the 300 to 450 genotyped donors. Notes on the study in general: In a later analysis, TCR beta V- and J-gene trimming was associated with a missense DCLRE1C variant.

Germline lookup yields CDR1 SQVTM and CDR2 ANQGSEA. The CDR3 consists of 14 residues. V lost 4 bases and J lost 4, with 16 bases in between. Only a few counts were recorded for this clone. Its antigen is not identified. PCR was performed using 60 Vbeta and 13 Jbeta primers. Repertoires were generated with immunoSEQ multiplex PCR, while TCRdb's copy carries only in-frame clones and drops some. The sample lists hundreds of thousands of clones, about 80% occurring once. The rearrangement joins TRBV29-1 to TRBJ1-2; tentative D call: TRBD1 (6 bases). This TCR came from a woman aged 55-69 years in good health and CMV-seropositive. The material sequenced was PBMCs. This CDR3 is CSVARGSSSYGYTF. The CDR3 DNA reads TGCAGCGTTGCCAGGGGCAGTTCAAGCTATGGCTACACCTTC. The full variable domain, with the rest looked up from reference TRBV29-1 and TRBJ1-2, is SAVISQKPSRDICQRGTSLTIQCQVDSQVTMMFWYRQQPGQSLTLIATANQGSEATYESGFVIDKFPISRPNLTFSTLTVSNMSPEDSSIYLCSVARGSSSYGYTFGSGTRLTVV.